This T cell receptor (beta chain) came from a study of cytomegalovirus exposure and HLA in healthy donors. The overall study: The 120 or so validation repertoires matched the roughly 630 first-cohort repertoires in platform, a later analysis reported.

Produced via immunoSEQ multiplex PCR; TCRdb's table is partial and in-frame only. The sample has about 130,000 clones, 82% seen once. V lost 4 bases and J 7 bases, leaving 17 bases between the germline ends. The CDR3 is 14 residues long. Germline loops: CDR1 SGHTA, CDR2 FQGNSA. Separation from the 666-subject first cohort characterized the roughly 130-subject validation cohort, to which the donors belonged. A note on this clone: Its cognate antigen is unknown.

The study, taken as a whole, reports: There were 150 to 200 TCR beta chains listed as cytomegalovirus-associated. Reports described diagnosis of cytomegalovirus status by the classifier as highly specific and sensitive.

V usage is TRBV7-2 and J usage is TRBJ2-7; D perhaps matches TRBD2 (6 bases). Sequencing was carried out using PBMCs. The clonotype originates from a man aged 25 to 45 in good health and CMV-seropositive. The chain's CDR3 is CASSSTQPRGEQYF. The CDR3 nucleotides are TGTGCCAGCAGCTCTACTCAACCGCGGGGTGAGCAGTACTTC.